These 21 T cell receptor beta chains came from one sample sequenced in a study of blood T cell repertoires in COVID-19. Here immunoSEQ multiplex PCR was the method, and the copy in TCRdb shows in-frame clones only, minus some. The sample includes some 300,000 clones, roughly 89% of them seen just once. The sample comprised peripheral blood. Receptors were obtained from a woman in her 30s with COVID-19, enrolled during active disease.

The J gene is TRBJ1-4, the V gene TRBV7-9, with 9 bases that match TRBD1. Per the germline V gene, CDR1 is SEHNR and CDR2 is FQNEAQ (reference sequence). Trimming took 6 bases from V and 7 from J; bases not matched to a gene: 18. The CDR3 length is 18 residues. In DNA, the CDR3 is TGTGCCAGCAGATCAAAGTGGGGACAGGGTCAACTTGGTGAAAAACTGTTTTTT. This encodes CASRSKWGQGQLGEKLFF.

This CDR3 is CASSQDSSGLHTDTQYF. In DNA form, the CDR3 reads TGTGCCAGCAGCCAAGATTCTAGCGGGTTACACACAGATACGCAGTATTTT. The V call is TRBV4-2, the J call TRBJ2-3; 8 positions match TRBD2. Germline V lookup: CDR1 LGHNA, CDR2 YNFKEQ. With 0 bases clipped from V and 2 bases from J, the junction kept 7 bases outside the gene matches. The CDR3 has 17 amino acids.

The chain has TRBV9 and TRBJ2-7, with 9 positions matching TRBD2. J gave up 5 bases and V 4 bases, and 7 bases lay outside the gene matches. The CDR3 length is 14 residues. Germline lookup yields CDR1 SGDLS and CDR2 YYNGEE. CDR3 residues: CASSRGRDAHEQYF. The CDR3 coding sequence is TGTGCCAGCAGCCGCGGGAGGGACGCACACGAGCAGTACTTC.

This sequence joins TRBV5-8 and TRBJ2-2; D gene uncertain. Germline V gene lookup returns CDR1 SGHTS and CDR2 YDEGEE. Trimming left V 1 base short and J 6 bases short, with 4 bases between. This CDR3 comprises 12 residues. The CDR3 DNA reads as TGTGCCAGCAGCTTGCTTCCCGGGGAGCTGTTTTTT. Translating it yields CASSLLPGELFF.

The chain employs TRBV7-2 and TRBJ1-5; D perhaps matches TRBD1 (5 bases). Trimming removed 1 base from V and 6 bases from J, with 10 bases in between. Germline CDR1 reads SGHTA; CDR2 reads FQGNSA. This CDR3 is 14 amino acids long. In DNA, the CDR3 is TGTGCCAGCAGCTTAGAGGGGCAGAGTCAGCCCCAGCATTTT. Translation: CASSLEGQSQPQHF. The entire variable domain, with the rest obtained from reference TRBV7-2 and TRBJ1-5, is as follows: GAGVSQSPSNKVTEKGKDVELRCDPISGHTALYWYRQSLGQGLEFLIYFQGNSAPDKSGLPSDRFSAERTGGSVSTLTIQRTQQEDSAVYLCASSLEGQSQPQHFGDGTRLSIL.

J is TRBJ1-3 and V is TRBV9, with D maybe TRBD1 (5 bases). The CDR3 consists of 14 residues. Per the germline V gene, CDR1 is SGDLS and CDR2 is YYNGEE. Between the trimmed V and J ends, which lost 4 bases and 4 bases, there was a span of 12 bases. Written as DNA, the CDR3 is TGTGCCAGCAGCACTCCCAACAGGGGAAACACCATATATTTT. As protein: CASSTPNRGNTIYF.

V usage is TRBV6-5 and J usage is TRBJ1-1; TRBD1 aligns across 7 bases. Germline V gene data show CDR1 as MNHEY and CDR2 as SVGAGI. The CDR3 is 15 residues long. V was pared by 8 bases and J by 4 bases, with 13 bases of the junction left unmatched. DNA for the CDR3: TGTGCCAGCCTAGGCCGGAGGGGGCGGTCCACTGAAGCTTTCTTT. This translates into CASLGRRGRSTEAFF.

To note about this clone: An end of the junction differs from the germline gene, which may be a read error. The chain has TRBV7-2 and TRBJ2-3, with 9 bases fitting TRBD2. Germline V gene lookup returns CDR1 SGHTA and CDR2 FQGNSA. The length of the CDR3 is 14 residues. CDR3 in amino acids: CASSLDGGASGASF. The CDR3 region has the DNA TGTGCCAGCAGCTTAGATGGGGGGGCTAGCGGGGCATCCTTT.

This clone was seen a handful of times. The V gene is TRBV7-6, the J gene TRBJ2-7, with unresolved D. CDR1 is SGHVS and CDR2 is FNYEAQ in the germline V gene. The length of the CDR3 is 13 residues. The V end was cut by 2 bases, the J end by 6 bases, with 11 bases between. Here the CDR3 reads CASSLNYGSEQYF. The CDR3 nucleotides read TGTGCCAGCAGCTTAAACTATGGCTCCGAGCAGTACTTC. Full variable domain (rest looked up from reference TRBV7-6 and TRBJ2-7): GAGVSQSPRYKVTKRGQDVALRCDPISGHVSLYWYRQALGQGPEFLTYFNYEAQQDKSGLPNDRFSAERPEGSISTLTIQRTEQRDSAMYRCASSLNYGSEQYFGPGTRLTVT.

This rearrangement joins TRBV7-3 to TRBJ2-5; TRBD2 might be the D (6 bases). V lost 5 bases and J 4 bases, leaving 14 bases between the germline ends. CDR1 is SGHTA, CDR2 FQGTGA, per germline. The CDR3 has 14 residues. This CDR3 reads CASSPGGRGETQYF. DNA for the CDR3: TGTGCCAGCAGCCCCGGGGGTAGGGGAGAGACCCAGTACTTC.

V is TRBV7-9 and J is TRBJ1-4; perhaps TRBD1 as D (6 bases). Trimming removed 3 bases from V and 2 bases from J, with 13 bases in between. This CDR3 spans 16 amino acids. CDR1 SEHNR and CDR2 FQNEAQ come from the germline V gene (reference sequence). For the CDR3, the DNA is TGTGCCAGCAGCTTTTTTTGGGGGGGCACTAATGAAAAACTGTTTTTT. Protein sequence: CASSFFWGGTNEKLFF.

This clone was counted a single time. CDR3 in DNA: TGTGCCAGCAGCGTAGGTGGGGGCAGTTCACCCCTCCACTTT. This codes for CASSVGGGSSPLHF. The chain carries TRBV9 and TRBJ1-6, with D perhaps matching TRBD1 (6 bases). The CDR3 is 14 residues long. V was cut by 0 bases and J by 9 bases, with 10 bases left in between. The germline V gene encodes CDR1 SGDLS and CDR2 YYNGEE.

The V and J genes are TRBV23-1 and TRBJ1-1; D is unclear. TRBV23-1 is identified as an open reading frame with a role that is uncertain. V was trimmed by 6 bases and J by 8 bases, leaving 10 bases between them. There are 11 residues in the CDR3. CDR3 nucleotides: TGCGCCAGCAGGTTACCTACGGAAGCTTTCTTT. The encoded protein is CASRLPTEAFF.

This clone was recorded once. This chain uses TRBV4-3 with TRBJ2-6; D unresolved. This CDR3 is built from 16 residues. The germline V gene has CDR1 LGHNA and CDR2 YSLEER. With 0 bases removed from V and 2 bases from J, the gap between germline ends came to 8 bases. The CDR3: CASSQDSGAGANVLTF. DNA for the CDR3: TGCGCCAGCAGCCAAGATTCGGGTGCTGGGGCCAACGTCCTGACTTTC.

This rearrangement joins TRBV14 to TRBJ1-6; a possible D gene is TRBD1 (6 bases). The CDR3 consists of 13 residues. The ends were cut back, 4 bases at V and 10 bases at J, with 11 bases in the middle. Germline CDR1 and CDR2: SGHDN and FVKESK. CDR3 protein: CASSPRGASPLHF. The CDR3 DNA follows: TGTGCCAGCAGCCCTCGGGGGGCCTCACCCCTCCACTTT.

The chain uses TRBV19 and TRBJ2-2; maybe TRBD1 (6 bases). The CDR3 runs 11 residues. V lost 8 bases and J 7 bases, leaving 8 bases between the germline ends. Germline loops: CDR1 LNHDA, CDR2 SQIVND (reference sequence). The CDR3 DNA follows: TGTGCCAGTGAACAGGGCGGGGAGCTGTTTTTT. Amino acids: CASEQGGELFF.

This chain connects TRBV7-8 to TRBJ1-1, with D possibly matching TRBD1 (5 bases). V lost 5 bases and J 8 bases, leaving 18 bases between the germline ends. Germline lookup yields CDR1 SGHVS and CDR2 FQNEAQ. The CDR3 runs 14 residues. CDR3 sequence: CASSPVGRAGEAFF. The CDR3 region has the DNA TGTGCCAGCAGCCCAGTGGGCAGGGCCGGCGAAGCTTTCTTT.

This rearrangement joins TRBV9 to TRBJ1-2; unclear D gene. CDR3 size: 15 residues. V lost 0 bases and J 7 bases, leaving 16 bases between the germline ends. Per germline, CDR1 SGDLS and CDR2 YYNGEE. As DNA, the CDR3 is TGTGCCAGCAGCGTAGATTGGACGGGGTTGCGTGGCTACACCTTC. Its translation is CASSVDWTGLRGYTF.

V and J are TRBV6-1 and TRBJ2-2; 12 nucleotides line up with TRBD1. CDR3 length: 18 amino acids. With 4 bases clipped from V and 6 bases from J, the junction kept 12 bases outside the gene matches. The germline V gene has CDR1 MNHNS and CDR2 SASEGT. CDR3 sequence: CASSARDRGRAAAGELFF. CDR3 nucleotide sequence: TGTGCCAGCAGTGCCCGGGACAGGGGGCGCGCAGCGGCCGGGGAGCTGTTTTTT.

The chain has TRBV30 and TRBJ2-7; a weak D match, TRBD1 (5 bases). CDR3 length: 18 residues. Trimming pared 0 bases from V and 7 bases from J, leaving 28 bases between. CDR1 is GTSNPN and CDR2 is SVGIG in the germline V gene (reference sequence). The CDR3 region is CAWSVRLIDAGRVKEQYF. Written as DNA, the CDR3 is TGTGCCTGGAGTGTACGGTTAATAGATGCCGGCAGGGTAAAGGAGCAGTACTTC.

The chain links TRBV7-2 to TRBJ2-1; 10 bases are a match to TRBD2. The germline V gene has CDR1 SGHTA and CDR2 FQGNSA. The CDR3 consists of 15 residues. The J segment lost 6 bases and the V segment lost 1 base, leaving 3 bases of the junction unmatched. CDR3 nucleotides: TGTGCCAGCAGCTTAGAGGGGACTAGCGCCAATGAGCAGTTCTTC. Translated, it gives CASSLEGTSANEQFF.